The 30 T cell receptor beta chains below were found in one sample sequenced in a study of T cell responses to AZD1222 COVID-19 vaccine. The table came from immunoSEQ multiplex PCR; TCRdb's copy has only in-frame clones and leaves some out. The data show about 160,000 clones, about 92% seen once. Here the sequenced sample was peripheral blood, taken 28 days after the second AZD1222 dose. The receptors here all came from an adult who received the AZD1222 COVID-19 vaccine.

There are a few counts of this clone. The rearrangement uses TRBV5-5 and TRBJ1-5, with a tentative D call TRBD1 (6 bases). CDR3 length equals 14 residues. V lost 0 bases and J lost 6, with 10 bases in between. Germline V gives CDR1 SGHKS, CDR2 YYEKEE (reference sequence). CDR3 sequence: CASSLGGAGQPQHF. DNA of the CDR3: TGTGCCAGCAGCTTGGGGGGGGCTGGTCAGCCCCAGCATTTT. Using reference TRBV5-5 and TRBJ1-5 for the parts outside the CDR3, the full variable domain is DAGVTQSPTHLIKTRGQQVTLRCSPISGHKSVSWYQQVLGQGPQFIFQYYEKEERGRGNFPDRFSARQFPNYSSELNVNALLLGDSALYLCASSLGGAGQPQHFGDGTRLSIL.

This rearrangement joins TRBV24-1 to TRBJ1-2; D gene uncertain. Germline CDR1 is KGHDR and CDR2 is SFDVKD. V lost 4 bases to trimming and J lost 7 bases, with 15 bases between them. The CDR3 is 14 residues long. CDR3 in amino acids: CATSDPTRSFGYTF. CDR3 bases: TGTGCCACCAGTGACCCGACCAGGTCTTTTGGCTACACCTTC.

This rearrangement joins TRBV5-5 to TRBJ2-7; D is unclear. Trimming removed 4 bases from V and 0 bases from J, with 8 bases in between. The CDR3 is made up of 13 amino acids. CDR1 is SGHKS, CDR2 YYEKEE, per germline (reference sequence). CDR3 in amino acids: CASSRGTSYEQYF. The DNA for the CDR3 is TGTGCCAGCAGCCGTGGCACCTCCTACGAGCAGTACTTC.

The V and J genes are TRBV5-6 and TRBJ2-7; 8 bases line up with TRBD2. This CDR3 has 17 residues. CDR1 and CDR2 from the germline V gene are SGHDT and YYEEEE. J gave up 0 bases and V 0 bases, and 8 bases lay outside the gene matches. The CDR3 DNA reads TGTGCCAGCAGCTTGGAGGGTGTAGCGGGGCGCTCCTACGAGCAGTACTTC. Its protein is CASSLEGVAGRSYEQYF.

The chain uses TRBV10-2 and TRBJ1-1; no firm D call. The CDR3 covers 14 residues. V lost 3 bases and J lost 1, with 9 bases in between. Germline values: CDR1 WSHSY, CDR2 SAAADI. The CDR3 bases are TGCGCCAGCAGTGATCGATGGGGGAACACTGAAGCTTTCTTT. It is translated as CASSDRWGNTEAFF.

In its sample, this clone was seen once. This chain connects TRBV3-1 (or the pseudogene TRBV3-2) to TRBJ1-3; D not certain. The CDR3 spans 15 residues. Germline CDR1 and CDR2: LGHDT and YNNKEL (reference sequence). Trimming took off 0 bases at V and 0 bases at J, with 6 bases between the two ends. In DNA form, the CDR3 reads TGTGCCAGCAGCCAAGAACTGAGCTCTGGAAACACCATATATTTT. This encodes CASSQELSSGNTIYF.

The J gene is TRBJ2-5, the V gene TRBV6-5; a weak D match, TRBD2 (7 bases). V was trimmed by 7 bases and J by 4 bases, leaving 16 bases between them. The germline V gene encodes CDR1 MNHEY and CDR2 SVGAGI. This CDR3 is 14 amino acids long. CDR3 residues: CASNSPGGSETQYF. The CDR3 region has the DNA TGTGCCAGCAATTCCCCGGGGGGCTCAGAGACCCAGTACTTC.

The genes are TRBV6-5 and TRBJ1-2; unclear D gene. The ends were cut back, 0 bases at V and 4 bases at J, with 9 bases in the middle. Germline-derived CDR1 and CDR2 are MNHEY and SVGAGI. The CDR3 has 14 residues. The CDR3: CASSYSNAGYGYTF. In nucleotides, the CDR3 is TGTGCCAGCAGTTACTCGAATGCGGGCTATGGCTACACCTTC.

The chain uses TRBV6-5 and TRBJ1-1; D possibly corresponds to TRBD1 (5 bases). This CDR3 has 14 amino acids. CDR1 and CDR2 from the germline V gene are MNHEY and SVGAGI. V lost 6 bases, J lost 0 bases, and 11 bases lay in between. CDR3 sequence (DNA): TGTGCCAGCAGCCCCGGGACGGTGAACACTGAAGCTTTCTTT. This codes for CASSPGTVNTEAFF.

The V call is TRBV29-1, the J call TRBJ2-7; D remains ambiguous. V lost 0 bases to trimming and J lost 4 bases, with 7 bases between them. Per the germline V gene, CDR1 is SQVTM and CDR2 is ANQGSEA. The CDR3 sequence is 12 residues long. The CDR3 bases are TGCAGCGTTGAAGATGCCAGATACGAGCAGTACTTC. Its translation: CSVEDARYEQYF.

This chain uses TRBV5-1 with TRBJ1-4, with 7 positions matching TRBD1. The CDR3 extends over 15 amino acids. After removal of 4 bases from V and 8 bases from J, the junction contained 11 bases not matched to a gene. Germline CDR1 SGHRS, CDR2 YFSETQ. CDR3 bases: TGCGCCAGCAGCCGTAACAGGGGTTTAAGGGAAAAACTGTTTTTT. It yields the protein CASSRNRGLREKLFF.

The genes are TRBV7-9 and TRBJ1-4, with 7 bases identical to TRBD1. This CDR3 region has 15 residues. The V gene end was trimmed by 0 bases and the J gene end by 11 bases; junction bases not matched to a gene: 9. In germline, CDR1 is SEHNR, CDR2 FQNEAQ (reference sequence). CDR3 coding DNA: TGTGCCAGCAGCTTAGCCGACAGGGAAGGTTGGAAACTGTTTTTT. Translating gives CASSLADREGWKLFF. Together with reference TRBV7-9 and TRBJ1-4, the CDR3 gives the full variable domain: DTGVSQNPRHKITKRGQNVTFRCDPISEHNRLYWYRQTLGQGPEFLTYFQNEAQLEKSRLLSDRFSAERPKGSFSTLEIQRTEQGDSAMYLCASSLADREGWKLFFGSGTQLSVL.

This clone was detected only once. The CDR3 DNA reads as TGCGCCAGCAGCTTCGAAAATCGACAGGGCACAGATACGCAGTATTTT. Its protein is CASSFENRQGTDTQYF. The J gene is TRBJ2-3, the V gene TRBV5-1; perhaps TRBD1 as D (6 bases). Deletions cut 2 bases from V and 1 base from J, with 14 bases between. Germline CDR1 is SGHRS and CDR2 is YFSETQ. The CDR3 sequence is 16 residues long. The full variable domain, completed using reference TRBV5-1 and TRBJ2-3, is KAGVTQTPRYLIKTRGQQVTLSCSPISGHRSVSWYQQTPGQGLQFLFEYFSETQRNKGNFPGRFSGRQFSNSRSEMNVSTLELGDSALYLCASSFENRQGTDTQYFGPGTRLTVL.

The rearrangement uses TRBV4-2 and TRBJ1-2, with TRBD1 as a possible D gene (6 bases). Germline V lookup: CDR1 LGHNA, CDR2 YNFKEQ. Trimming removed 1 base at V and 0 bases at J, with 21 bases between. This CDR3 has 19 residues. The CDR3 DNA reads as TGTGCCAGCAGCCAAGTTGTGGGTACCTGGGGGGCGCCTAACTATGGCTACACCTTC. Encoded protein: CASSQVVGTWGAPNYGYTF.

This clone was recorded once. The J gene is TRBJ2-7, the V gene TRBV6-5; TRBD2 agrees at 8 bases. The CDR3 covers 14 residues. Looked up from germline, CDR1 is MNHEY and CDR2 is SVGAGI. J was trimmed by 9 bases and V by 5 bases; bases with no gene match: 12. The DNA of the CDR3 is TGTGCCAGCAGTCCCCGGGGGGGCGGATTACCGCAGTACTTC. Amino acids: CASSPRGGGLPQYF.

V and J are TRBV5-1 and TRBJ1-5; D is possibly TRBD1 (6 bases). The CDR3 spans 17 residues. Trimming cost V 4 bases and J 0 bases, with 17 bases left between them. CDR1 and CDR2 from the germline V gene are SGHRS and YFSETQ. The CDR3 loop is CASSPGEGGYSNQPQHF. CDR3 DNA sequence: TGCGCCAGCAGCCCTGGGGAGGGGGGCTATAGCAATCAGCCCCAGCATTTT.

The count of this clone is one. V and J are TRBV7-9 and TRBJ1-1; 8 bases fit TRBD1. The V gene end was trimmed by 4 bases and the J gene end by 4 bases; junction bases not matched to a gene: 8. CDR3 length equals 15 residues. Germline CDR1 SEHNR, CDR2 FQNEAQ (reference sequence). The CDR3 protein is CASSSVDRGGTEAFF. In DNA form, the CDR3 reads TGTGCCAGCAGCTCCGTTGACAGGGGCGGCACTGAAGCTTTCTTT.

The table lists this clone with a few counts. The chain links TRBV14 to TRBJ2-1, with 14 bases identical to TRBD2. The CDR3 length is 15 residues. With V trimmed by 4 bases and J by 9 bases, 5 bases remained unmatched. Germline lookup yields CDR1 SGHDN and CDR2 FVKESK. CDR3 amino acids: CASSPGLAGEAEQFF. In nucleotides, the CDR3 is TGTGCCAGCAGCCCGGGACTAGCGGGGGAGGCTGAGCAGTTCTTC.

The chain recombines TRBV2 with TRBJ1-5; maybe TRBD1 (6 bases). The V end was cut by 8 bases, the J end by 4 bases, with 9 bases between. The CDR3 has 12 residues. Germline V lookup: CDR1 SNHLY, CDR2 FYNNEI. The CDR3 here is CASQGTNQPQHF. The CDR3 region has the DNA TGTGCCAGCCAGGGGACAAATCAGCCCCAGCATTTT.

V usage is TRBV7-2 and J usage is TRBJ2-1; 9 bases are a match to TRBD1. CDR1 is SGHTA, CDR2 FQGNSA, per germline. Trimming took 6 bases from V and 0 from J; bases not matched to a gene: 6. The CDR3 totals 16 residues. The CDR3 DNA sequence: TGTGCCAGCAGGGGTCCGGGACAGGGCTCCTACAATGAGCAGTTCTTC. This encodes CASRGPGQGSYNEQFF.

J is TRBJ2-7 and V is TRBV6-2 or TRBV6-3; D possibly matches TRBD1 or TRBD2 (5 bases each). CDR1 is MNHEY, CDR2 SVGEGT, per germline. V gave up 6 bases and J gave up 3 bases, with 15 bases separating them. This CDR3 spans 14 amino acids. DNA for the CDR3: TGTGCCAGCAGCACCTTTGGGACGGGCTACGAGCAGTACTTC. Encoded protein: CASSTFGTGYEQYF.

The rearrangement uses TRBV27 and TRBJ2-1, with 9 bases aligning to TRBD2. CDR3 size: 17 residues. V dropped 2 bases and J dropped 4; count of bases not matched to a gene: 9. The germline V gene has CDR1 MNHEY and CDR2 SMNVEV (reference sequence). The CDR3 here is CASSLKGASGVYNEQFF. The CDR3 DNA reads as TGTGCCAGCAGTTTAAAGGGGGCTAGCGGGGTATACAATGAGCAGTTCTTC.

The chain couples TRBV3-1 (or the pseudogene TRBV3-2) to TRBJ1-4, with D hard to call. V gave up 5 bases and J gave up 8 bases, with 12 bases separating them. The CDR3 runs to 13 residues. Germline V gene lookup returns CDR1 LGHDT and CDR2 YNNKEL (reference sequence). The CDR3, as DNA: TGTGCCAGCAGCAAGACTCTTCAGGAAAAACTGTTTTTT. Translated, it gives CASSKTLQEKLFF.

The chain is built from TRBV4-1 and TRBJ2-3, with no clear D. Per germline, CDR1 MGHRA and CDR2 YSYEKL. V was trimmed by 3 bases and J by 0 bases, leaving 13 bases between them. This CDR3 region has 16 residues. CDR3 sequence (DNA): TGCGCCAGCAGCCATCCGACACGCGTGAGCACAGATACGCAGTATTTT. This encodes CASSHPTRVSTDTQYF.

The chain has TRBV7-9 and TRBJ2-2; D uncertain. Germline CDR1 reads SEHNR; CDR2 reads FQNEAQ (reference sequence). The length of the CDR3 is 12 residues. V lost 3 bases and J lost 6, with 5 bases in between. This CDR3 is CASSFGAGELFF. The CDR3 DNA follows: TGTGCCAGCAGCTTTGGGGCCGGGGAGCTGTTTTTT.

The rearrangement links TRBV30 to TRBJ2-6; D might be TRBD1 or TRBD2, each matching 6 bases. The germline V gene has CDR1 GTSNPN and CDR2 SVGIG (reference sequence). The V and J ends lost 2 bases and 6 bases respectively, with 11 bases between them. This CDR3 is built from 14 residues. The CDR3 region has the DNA TGTGCCTGGAGTAGGGGGGTTGCGGCCAACGTCCTGACTTTC. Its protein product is CAWSRGVAANVLTF. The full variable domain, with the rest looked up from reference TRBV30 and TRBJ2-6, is SQTIHQWPATLVQPVGSPLSLECTVEGTSNPNLYWYRQAAGRGLQLLFYSVGIGQISSEVPQNLSASRPQDRQFILSSKKLLLSDSGFYLCAWSRGVAANVLTFGAGSRLTVL.

The CDR3 loop is CASSPQGGNTIYF. Here the CDR3 DNA reads TGTGCCAGCAGTCCACAGGGGGGAAACACCATATATTTT. The chain has TRBV2 and TRBJ1-3; 7 bases are a match to TRBD1. CDR3 length: 13 amino acids. V gave up 5 bases and J gave up 4 bases; unmatched junction bases: 2. Per germline, CDR1 SNHLY and CDR2 FYNNEI.

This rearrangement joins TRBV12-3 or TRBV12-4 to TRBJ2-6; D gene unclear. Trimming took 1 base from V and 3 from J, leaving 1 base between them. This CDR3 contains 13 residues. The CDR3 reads CASSLVGANVLTF. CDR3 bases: TGTGCCAGCAGTTTAGTTGGGGCCAACGTCCTGACTTTC.

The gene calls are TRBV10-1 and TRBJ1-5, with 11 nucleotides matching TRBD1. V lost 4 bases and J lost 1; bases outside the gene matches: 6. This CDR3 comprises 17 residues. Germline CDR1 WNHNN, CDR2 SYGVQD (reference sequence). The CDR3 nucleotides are TGCGCCAGCAGTGGGACAGGGGGCGAACGAAGCAATCAGCCCCAGCATTTT. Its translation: CASSGTGGERSNQPQHF.

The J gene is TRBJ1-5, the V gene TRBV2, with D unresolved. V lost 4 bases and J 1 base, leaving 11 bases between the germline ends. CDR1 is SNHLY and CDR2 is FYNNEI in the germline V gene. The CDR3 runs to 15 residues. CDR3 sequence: CASSGLVRSNQPQHF. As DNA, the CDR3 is TGTGCCAGCAGTGGACTGGTCAGGAGCAATCAGCCCCAGCATTTT.